The 18 T cell receptor beta chains presented below share a single source sample, sequenced in a study of blood T cells in healthy people across ages. A J-beta primer mix and a sample-barcoded 5' primer were used in a second PCR of about 7 to 12 cycles. A single record per CDR3 protein comes from TCRdb applying MiXCR to the 5' RACE reads. The sample records 1.5 million to 2 million distinct CDR3 sequences, approximately 32% being singletons. The sample taken for sequencing was blood. All receptors derive from a woman aged 25 to 39 in good health.

The chain joins TRBV7-8 to TRBJ1-1, with TRBD1 as a possible D gene (6 bases). CDR1 SGHVS and CDR2 FQNEAQ come from the germline V gene. V dropped 2 bases and J dropped 0 bases, with 28 bases sitting between them. The CDR3 extends over 21 amino acids. The CDR3 DNA follows: TGTGCCAGCAGCTTATCGGGCACCCTACGAGGGGGGCCTCGACTGAACACTGAAGCTTTCTTT. It is translated as CASSLSGTLRGGPRLNTEAFF.

The chain is built from TRBV20-1 and TRBJ2-7; TRBD2 matches at 11 bases. CDR3 length equals 15 residues. Germline trimming cut 1 base from V and 2 bases from J; bases unmatched to any gene: 4. CDR1 DFQATT and CDR2 SNEGSKA come from the germline V gene (reference sequence). CDR3 bases: TGCAGTGCTAGAGCGGGACTAGCGGATACCTACGAGCAGTACTTC. It yields the protein CSARAGLADTYEQYF.

The V and J genes are TRBV5-1 and TRBJ2-3, with TRBD2 matching 7 bases. Trimming cost V 4 bases and J 6 bases; bases outside gene matches: 14. The CDR3 spans 16 residues. Germline CDR1 SGHRS, CDR2 YFSETQ. CDR3 in DNA: TGCGCCAGCAGCCCCTTAGGAAGCGGGGCGATGGATACGCAGTATTTT. As protein: CASSPLGSGAMDTQYF.

The rearrangement links TRBV4-2 to TRBJ1-5; no clear D. Germline-derived CDR1 and CDR2 are LGHNA and YNFKEQ. Trimming took off 0 bases at V and 3 bases at J, with 9 bases between the two ends. The CDR3 consists of 15 residues. This CDR3 is CASSQDIRFNQPQHF. The CDR3 DNA follows: TGTGCCAGCAGCCAAGATATAAGGTTCAATCAGCCCCAGCATTTT.

In its sample, this clonotype was seen once. The chain is built from TRBV28 and TRBJ1-4; no definite D call. The CDR3 is 15 residues long. V was trimmed by 4 bases and J by 6 bases, leaving 15 bases between them. Germline V gene lookup returns CDR1 MDHEN and CDR2 SYDVKM. The CDR3 DNA reads as TGTGCCAGCAGTTCCCGAACCGGGGTGGATGAAAAACTGTTTTTT. It specifies CASSSRTGVDEKLFF.

The chain uses TRBV7-3 and TRBJ2-7; 14 nucleotides agree with TRBD2. TRBJ2-1 matches the DNA end more closely, so the J call is doubtful. There are 15 residues in the CDR3. The germline CDR1 and CDR2 sequences are SGHTA and FQGTGA. CDR3 nucleotides: TGTGCCAGCAGCTTGACTAGCGGGGGGGCAGATGAGCAGTTCTTC. It is translated as CASSLTSGGADEQFF.

The rearrangement links TRBV20-1 to TRBJ1-2; D gene unclear. Germline lookup yields CDR1 DFQATT and CDR2 SNEGSKA (reference sequence). The V gene lost 6 bases and the J gene lost 4 bases, with 9 bases spanning the gap. CDR3 length equals 11 residues. CDR3 nucleotides: TGCAGTGCCCCCCTAGGCTATGGCTACACCTTC. Amino acids: CSAPLGYGYTF.

V is TRBV20-1 and J is TRBJ1-1; D unresolved. This CDR3 is built from 13 residues. V was pared by 0 bases and J by 0 bases, with 5 bases between. CDR1 is DFQATT, CDR2 SNEGSKA, per germline (reference sequence). The DNA of the CDR3 is TGCAGTGCTAGAGATCTCTTGAACACTGAAGCTTTCTTT. This encodes CSARDLLNTEAFF.

The J gene is TRBJ2-3, the V gene TRBV29-1, with TRBD1 identical over 7 bases. Trimming took 4 bases from V and 2 from J; bases not matched to a gene: 6. The CDR3 spans 14 residues. Germline V gene sequence: CDR1 SQVTM, CDR2 ANQGSEA. The CDR3 DNA is TGCAGCGTTGGGTCCGGGACAGACACAGATACGCAGTATTTT. Protein sequence: CSVGSGTDTDTQYF.

The chain employs TRBV6-1 and TRBJ2-3, with D perhaps TRBD1 (6 bases). Per the germline V gene, CDR1 is MNHNS and CDR2 is SASEGT. V dropped 6 bases and J dropped 2 bases, with 15 bases sitting between them. The CDR3 totals 15 residues. CDR3 amino acids: CASSFLRGATDTQYF. In nucleotides, the CDR3 is TGTGCCAGCAGCTTCCTCAGGGGAGCCACAGATACGCAGTATTTT.

This chain joins TRBV27 and TRBJ1-1; D remains unclear. V shed 4 bases and J shed 0 bases, with 15 bases lying between them. Per germline, CDR1 MNHEY and CDR2 SMNVEV (reference sequence). The CDR3 covers 16 residues. The CDR3 protein is CASSSTGKILNTEAFF. CDR3 DNA sequence: TGTGCCAGCAGTTCTACGGGGAAAATATTGAACACTGAAGCTTTCTTT.

The chain has TRBV7-8 and TRBJ1-1, with 9 bases identical to TRBD1. The CDR3 sequence is 16 residues long. CDR1 SGHVS and CDR2 FQNEAQ come from the germline V gene. After removal of 5 bases from V and 4 bases from J, the junction contained 11 bases not matched to a gene. The DNA of the CDR3 is TGTGCCAGCAGCCTGGGGACAGGGCTGGAGGGCACTGAAGCTTTCTTT. This sequence encodes CASSLGTGLEGTEAFF.

J is TRBJ2-5 and V is TRBV27; 9 nucleotides match TRBD2. The J call is in doubt because the DNA end fits TRBJ2-7 better. Germline V gene lookup returns CDR1 MNHEY and CDR2 SMNVEV (reference sequence). The CDR3 runs to 15 residues. CDR3 sequence: CASSFSASGVYEQYF. Here the CDR3 DNA reads TGTGCCAGCAGTTTTAGTGCTAGCGGGGTGTACGAGCAGTACTTC.

The table lists this clonotype with a few counts. V gene TRBV20-1 combines with J gene TRBJ2-7, with D possibly TRBD2 on 5 matching bases. Looked up from germline, CDR1 is DFQATT and CDR2 is SNEGSKA (reference sequence). CDR3 length equals 16 residues. Trimming removed 2 bases at V and 0 bases at J, with 17 bases between. In nucleotides, the CDR3 is TGCAGTGCTAGACCCGAACTAGAGTCCCCCTCCTACGAGCAGTACTTC. This codes for CSARPELESPSYEQYF.

This clonotype appeared a few times. This chain links TRBV7-9 with TRBJ1-2; TRBD1 aligns across 7 bases. Germline assignment: CDR1 SEHNR and CDR2 FQNEAQ (reference sequence). With 5 bases clipped from V and 4 bases from J, the junction kept 13 bases outside the gene matches. There are 16 residues in the CDR3. Here the CDR3 DNA reads TGTGCCAGCAGCCTAGGGGGACAGCGGGGGATCTATGGCTACACCTTC. Encoded protein: CASSLGGQRGIYGYTF. Looking up the rest from reference TRBV7-9 and TRBJ1-2 gives the full variable domain: DTGVSQNPRHKITKRGQNVTFRCDPISEHNRLYWYRQTLGQGPEFLTYFQNEAQLEKSRLLSDRFSAERPKGSFSTLEIQRTEQGDSAMYLCASSLGGQRGIYGYTFGSGTRLTVV.

This clonotype was detected only once. The chain couples TRBV30 to TRBJ2-5; tentative D call: TRBD2 (7 bases). The J call is doubtful: the DNA matches TRBJ2-7 better. Germline values: CDR1 GTSNPN, CDR2 SVGIG (reference sequence). The CDR3 extends over 14 amino acids. CDR3 nucleotide sequence: TGTGCCTGGAGTGTCCCTGGGGGGGGCGACGAGCAGTACTTC. Translating it yields CAWSVPGGGDEQYF.

The rearrangement joins TRBV7-9 to TRBJ1-2; D may be TRBD1 (5 bases). This CDR3 is 12 amino acids long. V dropped 11 bases and J dropped 4 bases, with 14 bases sitting between them. Germline CDR1 SEHNR, CDR2 FQNEAQ (reference sequence). The CDR3 region is CARRGRGYGYTF. DNA for the CDR3: TGTGCCCGCCGGGGCCGGGGCTATGGCTACACCTTC.

V is TRBV7-2 and J is TRBJ1-2, with TRBD1 as a possible D gene (5 bases). This CDR3 comprises 14 residues. The germline V and J ends were trimmed by 5 bases and 6 bases, with 16 bases remaining between them. Per germline, CDR1 SGHTA and CDR2 FQGNSA. CDR3 protein: CASSPGAQGDGYTF. The CDR3 nucleotides read TGTGCCAGCAGCCCCGGGGCGCAGGGAGATGGCTACACCTTC.